A selection of T cell receptor beta chains follows, all from one sample in a study of blood T cell repertoires in COVID-19. Some clones are missing from TCRdb's copy, which holds only in-frame ones; the method was immunoSEQ multiplex PCR. The sample has roughly 97,000 clones; about 86% are singletons. Material: peripheral blood. These receptors all stem from an elderly woman with active or convalescent COVID-19. Both conserved end residues are part of each CDR3. Fields, in order: CDR3 length, J gene, V gene, D gene, clone size, CDR3 protein, CDR3 DNA. D genes are given only for firm matches. A clone size is listed for some rows: how often the clone was seen (once, few, many), or a class if it is expanded.

>14|TRBJ2-5|TRBV21-1|-|-
CASSALAPPETQYF
TGTGCCAGCAGCGCACTAGCACCGCCGGAGACCCAGTACTTC
>20|TRBJ2-3|TRBV21-1|-|-
CASSKVGLEGARPSTDTQYF
TGTGCCAGCAGCAAAGTTGGGTTGGAGGGGGCGCGTCCTAGCACAGATACGCAGTATTTT
>14|TRBJ1-1|TRBV19|-|few
CASRESGGRTEAFF
TGTGCCAGTAGGGAGTCGGGGGGGCGGACTGAAGCTTTCTTT
>16|TRBJ2-1|TRBV24-1|TRBD2|-
CATSDSKAGNLNEQFF
TGTGCCACCAGTGATTCAAAAGCGGGAAACCTCAATGAGCAGTTCTTC
>15|TRBJ1-4|TRBV7-9|TRBD1|-
CASSPPTGGNEKLFF
TGTGCCAGCAGCCCCCCGACAGGGGGTAATGAAAAACTGTTTTTT
>11|TRBJ1-2|TRBV5-1|-|once
CASSELGGYTF
TGCGCCAGCAGCGAACTAGGTGGCTACACCTTC
>13|TRBJ1-1|TRBV19|-|-
CASRAGRPSEAFF
TGTGCCAGTAGGGCGGGGCGTCCGTCTGAAGCTTTCTTT
>13|TRBJ2-7|TRBV28|-|-
CASSPTVHYEQYF
TGTGCCAGCAGCCCGACAGTCCACTACGAGCAGTACTTC
>12|TRBJ2-1|TRBV7-9|-|-
CASSYRDNEQFF
TGTGCCAGCAGCTACAGAGACAATGAGCAGTTCTTC
>13|TRBJ2-7|TRBV18|-|-
CASSPGAGYEQYF
TGTGCCAGCTCACCAGGGGCAGGGTACGAGCAGTACTTC
>16|TRBJ1-4|TRBV7-9|-|-
CASSLSNDGGSEKLFF
TGTGCCAGCAGCTTAAGTAACGATGGGGGCAGTGAAAAACTGTTTTTT
>12|TRBJ2-3|TRBV5-1|TRBD2|-
CASTSGGDTQYF
TGCGCCAGCACCTCGGGGGGAGATACGCAGTATTTT
>15|TRBJ1-5|TRBV5-1|TRBD1|few
CASSLEGGENQPQHF
TGCGCCAGCAGCTTAGAAGGGGGCGAAAATCAGCCCCAGCATTTT
>14|TRBJ2-7|TRBV27|TRBD1|-
CASSPSRGPYEQYF
TGTGCCAGCAGCCCCTCCAGGGGGCCCTACGAGCAGTACTTC
>13|TRBJ1-2|TRBV10-3|-|-
CAISELTVYGYTF
TGTGCCATCAGTGAATTGACAGTGTATGGCTACACCTTC
>11|TRBJ1-1|TRBV6-6|-|-
CATQGNTEAFF
TGTGCCACACAGGGCAACACTGAAGCTTTCTTT
>13|TRBJ1-1|TRBV19|-|-
CASSSLGNTEAFF
TGTGCCAGCAGTAGTTTGGGCAACACTGAAGCTTTCTTT
>13|TRBJ1-6|TRBV4-1|-|-
CASSPRGNSPLHF
TGCGCCAGCAGCCCTCGCGGAAATTCACCCCTCCACTTT
>15|TRBJ2-1|TRBV7-2|TRBD1|once
CASSLKGQGVGEQFF
TGTGCCAGCAGCTTAAAGGGACAGGGGGTTGGTGAGCAGTTCTTC
>14|TRBJ2-7|TRBV21-1|-|once
CASSKDPGTYEQYF
TGTGCCAGCAGCAAAGATCCAGGTACCTACGAGCAGTACTTC
>11|TRBJ1-1|TRBV19|-|-
CASSSDTEAFF
TGTGCCAGTAGTTCTGACACTGAAGCTTTCTTT
>15|TRBJ1-2|TRBV7-2|TRBD1|-
CASSEGAGGNYGYTF
TGTGCCAGCAGCGAGGGGGCAGGGGGGAACTATGGCTACACCTTC
>12|TRBJ2-2|TRBV29-1|-|-
CSVVTGIGELFF
TGCAGCGTAGTCACAGGGATTGGGGAGCTGTTTTTT
>16|TRBJ2-2|TRBV5-1|TRBD1|-
CASSLLTGTDTGELFF
TGCGCCAGCAGCCTCTTGACAGGGACGGACACCGGGGAGCTGTTTTTT
>15|TRBJ1-6|TRBV6-1|-|-
CASSERYGQDSPLHF
TGTGCCAGCAGTGAAAGATATGGGCAGGATTCACCCCTCCACTTT
>13|TRBJ1-4|TRBV10-3|-|-
CAISGILNEKLFF
TGTGCCATCAGCGGTATCTTGAATGAAAAACTGTTTTTT